This T cell receptor beta chain was observed in a study of CD8+CD57+ T cells in acquired aplastic anemia. Genomic DNA, the template, was used for profiling of the TCR beta VDJ and CDR3. One entry per CDR3 protein, called by TCRdb with MiXCR from the reads. The table has around 290,000 distinct CDR3 sequences, roughly 61% seen once. CD8+CD57+ cell expansion, shown by flow cytometry, had occurred in the patients selected for sequencing. Everyone among the patients had severe acquired aplastic anemia. All patients were therapy-naive when blood was sampled. Whole-study results and caveats: Patients had approximately 29 CD8+ CDR3 sequences in common with controls (the shared set).

Trimming removed 5 bases at V and 5 bases at J, with 4 bases between. The CDR3 is made up of 12 amino acids. The V gene's germline CDR1 is LNHDA and CDR2 SQIVND (reference sequence). Remarks on this clonotype: The target antigen is unknown.

The chain employs TRBV19 and TRBJ1-6; D ambiguous. Sequencing input: sorted CD4+, CD8+, or CD8+CD57+ T cells (not recorded which) from PBMCs. This TCR was sampled from a human donor with aplastic anemia. The CDR3 DNA sequence: TGTGCCAGTAGTCGGGATAATTCACCCCTCCACTTT. Its protein is CASSRDNSPLHF.